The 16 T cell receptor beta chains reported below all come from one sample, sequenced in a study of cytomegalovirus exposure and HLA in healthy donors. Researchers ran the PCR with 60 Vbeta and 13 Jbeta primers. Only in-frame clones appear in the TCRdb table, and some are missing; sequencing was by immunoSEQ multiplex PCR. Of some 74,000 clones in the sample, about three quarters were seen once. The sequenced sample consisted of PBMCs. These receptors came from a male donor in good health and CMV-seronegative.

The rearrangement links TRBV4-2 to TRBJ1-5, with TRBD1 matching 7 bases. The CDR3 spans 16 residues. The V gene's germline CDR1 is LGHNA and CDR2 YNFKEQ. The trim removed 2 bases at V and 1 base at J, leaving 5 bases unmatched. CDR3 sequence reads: CASSQRDRDSNQPQHF. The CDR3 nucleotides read TGTGCCAGCAGCCAAAGGGACAGAGACAGCAATCAGCCCCAGCATTTT.

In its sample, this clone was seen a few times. CDR3 amino acids: CASSELTVSEKLFF. DNA for the CDR3: TGTGCCAGCAGTGAACTCACAGTCAGTGAAAAACTGTTTTTT. This chain links TRBV6-1 with TRBJ1-4, with no clear D. Germline CDR1 is MNHNS and CDR2 is SASEGT. V gave up 2 bases and J gave up 7 bases, with 11 bases separating them. This CDR3 has 14 residues.

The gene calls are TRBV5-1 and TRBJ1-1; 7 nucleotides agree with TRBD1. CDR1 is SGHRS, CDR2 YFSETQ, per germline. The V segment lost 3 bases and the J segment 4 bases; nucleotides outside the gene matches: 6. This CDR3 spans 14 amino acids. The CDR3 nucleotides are TGCGCCAGCAGCTACGACAGGGTAGGCACTGAAGCTTTCTTT. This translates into CASSYDRVGTEAFF.

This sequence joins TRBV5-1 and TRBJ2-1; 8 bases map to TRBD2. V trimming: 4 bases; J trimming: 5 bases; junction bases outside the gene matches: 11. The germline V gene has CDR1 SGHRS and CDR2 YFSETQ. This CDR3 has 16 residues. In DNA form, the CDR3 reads TGCGCCAGCAGCCGGGGGGTAGCGGGACCCAACAATGAGCAGTTCTTC. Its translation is CASSRGVAGPNNEQFF. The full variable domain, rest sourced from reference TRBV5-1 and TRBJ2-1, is KAGVTQTPRYLIKTRGQQVTLSCSPISGHRSVSWYQQTPGQGLQFLFEYFSETQRNKGNFPGRFSGRQFSNSRSEMNVSTLELGDSALYLCASSRGVAGPNNEQFFGPGTRLTVL.

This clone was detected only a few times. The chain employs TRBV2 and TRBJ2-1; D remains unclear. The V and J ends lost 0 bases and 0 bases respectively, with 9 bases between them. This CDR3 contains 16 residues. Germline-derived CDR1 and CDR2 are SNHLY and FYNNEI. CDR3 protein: CASSEALLSSYNEQFF. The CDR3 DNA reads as TGTGCCAGCAGTGAAGCGCTACTGAGCTCCTACAATGAGCAGTTCTTC.

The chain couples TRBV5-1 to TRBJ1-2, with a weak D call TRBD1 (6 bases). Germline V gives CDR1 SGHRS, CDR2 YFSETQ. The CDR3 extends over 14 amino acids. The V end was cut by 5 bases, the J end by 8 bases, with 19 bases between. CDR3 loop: CASSQRTDRGGYTF. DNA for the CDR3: TGCGCCAGCAGTCAAAGGACAGACCGCGGGGGCTACACCTTC.

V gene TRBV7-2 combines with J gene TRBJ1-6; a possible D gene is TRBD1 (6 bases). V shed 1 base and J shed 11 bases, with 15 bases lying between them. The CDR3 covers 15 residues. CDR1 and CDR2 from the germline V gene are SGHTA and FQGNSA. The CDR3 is CASSLVGDWGPPLHF. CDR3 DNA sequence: TGTGCCAGCAGCTTAGTTGGCGACTGGGGGCCACCCCTCCACTTT.

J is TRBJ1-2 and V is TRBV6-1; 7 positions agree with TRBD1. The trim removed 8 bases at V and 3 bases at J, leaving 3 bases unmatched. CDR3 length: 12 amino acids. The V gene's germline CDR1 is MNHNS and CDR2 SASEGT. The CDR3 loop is CASRDRDYGYTF. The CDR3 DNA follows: TGTGCCAGCCGGGACAGAGACTATGGCTACACCTTC.

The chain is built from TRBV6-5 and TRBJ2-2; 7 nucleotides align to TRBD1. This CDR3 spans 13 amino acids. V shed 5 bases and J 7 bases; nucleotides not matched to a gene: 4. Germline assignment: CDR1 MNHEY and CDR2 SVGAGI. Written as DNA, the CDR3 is TGTGCCAGCAGTGTAACAGGGGACGGGGAGCTGTTTTTT. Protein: CASSVTGDGELFF.

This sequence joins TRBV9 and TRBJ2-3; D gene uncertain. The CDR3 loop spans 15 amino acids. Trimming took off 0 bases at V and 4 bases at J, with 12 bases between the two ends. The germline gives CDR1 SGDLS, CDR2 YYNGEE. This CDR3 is CASSVAWFGSDTQYF. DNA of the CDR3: TGTGCCAGCAGCGTAGCTTGGTTCGGGTCAGATACGCAGTATTTT.

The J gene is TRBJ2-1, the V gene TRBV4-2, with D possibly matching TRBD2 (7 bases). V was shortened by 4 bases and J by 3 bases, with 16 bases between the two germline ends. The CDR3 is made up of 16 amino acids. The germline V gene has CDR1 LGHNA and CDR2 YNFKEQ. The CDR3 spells CASSPTGGQYYNEQFF. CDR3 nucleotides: TGTGCCAGCAGCCCAACGGGGGGCCAATACTACAATGAGCAGTTCTTC.

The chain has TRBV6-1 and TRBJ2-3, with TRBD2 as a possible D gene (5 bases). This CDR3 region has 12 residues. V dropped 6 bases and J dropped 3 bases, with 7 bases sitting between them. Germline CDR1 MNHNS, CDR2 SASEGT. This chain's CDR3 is CASRTSTDTQYF. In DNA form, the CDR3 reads TGTGCCAGCAGAACTAGTACAGATACGCAGTATTTT.

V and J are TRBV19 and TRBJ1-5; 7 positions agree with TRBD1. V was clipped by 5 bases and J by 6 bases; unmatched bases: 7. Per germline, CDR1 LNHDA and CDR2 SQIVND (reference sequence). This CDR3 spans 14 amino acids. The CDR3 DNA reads TGTGCCAGTAGTCTCTCACAGGGGTCTCAGCCCCAGCATTTT. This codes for CASSLSQGSQPQHF.

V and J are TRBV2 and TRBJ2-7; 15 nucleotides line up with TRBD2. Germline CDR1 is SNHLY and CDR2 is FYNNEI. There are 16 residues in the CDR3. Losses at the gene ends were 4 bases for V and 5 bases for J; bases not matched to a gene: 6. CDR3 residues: CASSALGLAGGDEQYF. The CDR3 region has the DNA TGTGCCAGCAGTGCCCTTGGACTAGCGGGAGGGGACGAGCAGTACTTC.

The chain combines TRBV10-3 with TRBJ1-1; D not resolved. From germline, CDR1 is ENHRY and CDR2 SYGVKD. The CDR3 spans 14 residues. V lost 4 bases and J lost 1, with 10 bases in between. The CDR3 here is CAISALAENTEAFF. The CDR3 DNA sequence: TGTGCCATCAGTGCCCTGGCCGAGAACACTGAAGCTTTCTTT.

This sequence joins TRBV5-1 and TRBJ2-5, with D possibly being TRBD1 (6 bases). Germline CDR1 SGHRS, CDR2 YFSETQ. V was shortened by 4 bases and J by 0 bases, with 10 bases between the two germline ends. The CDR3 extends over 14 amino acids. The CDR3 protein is CASSQTGYQETQYF. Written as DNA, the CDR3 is TGCGCCAGCAGCCAAACAGGGTACCAAGAGACCCAGTACTTC.